The sequence of this T cell receptor (beta chain) was determined in a study of blood T cell repertoires in COVID-19. Individuals drawn from 24 US areas were about 18 to 100 years old. After removal of 7 bases from V and 0 bases from J, the junction contained 4 bases not matched to a gene. The germline V gene has CDR1 WNHNN and CDR2 SYGVQD (reference sequence). This CDR3 has 14 residues. Method: immunoSEQ multiplex PCR; TCRdb's copy keeps in-frame clones and lacks some. The sample gives roughly 200,000 clones, 85% of which show up once; about 6.3% is in the top ten. Source material: PBMCs or T cells enriched from blood (not recorded which). The V gene is TRBV10-1, the J gene TRBJ1-1; 8 bases are a match to TRBD1. The receptor comes from a man in his forties or fifties who had recovered from COVID-19. The CDR3 here is CASNYRGMNTEAFF. Written as DNA, the CDR3 is TGCGCCAGCAATTACAGGGGGATGAACACTGAAGCTTTCTTT.